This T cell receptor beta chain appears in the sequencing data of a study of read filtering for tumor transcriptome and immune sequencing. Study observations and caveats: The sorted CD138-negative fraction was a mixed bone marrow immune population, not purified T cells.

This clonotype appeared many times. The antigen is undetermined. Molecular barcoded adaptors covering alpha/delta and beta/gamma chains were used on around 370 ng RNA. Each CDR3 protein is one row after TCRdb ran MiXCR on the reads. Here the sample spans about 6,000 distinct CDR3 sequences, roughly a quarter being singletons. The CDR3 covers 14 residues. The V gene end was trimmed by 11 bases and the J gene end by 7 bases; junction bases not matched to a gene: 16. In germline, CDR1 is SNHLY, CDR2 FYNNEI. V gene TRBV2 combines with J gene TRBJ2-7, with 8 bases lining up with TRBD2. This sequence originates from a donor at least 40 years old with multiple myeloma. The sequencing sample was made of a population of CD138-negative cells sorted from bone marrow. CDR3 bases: TGTGCCGGAGGCCCGGCGGGGGGCTTCGGGGAGCAGTACTTC. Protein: CAGGPAGGFGEQYF.